This is a list of T cell receptor beta chains from one sample in a study of cytomegalovirus exposure and HLA in healthy donors. Data came from immunoSEQ multiplex PCR; TCRdb stores just in-frame clones and leaves some out. The repertoire has 150,000 to 200,000 clones, approximately 86% of them found once; the top ten carry approximately 2%. Sequencing was carried out using PBMCs. The receptors were gathered from a woman between 18 and 29 years old in good health and CMV-seronegative. Both conserved end residues are part of each CDR3. The D gene is left open where the match is weak. Clone size is stated in some rows and not others, as once, few, many or a class when expanded.

J,V,size,D,DNA,CDR3
TRBJ1-2,TRBV25-1,NA,TRBD1,TGTGCCAGCAGTCCCGGACAGGGGGAGAACTATGGCTACACCTTC,CASSPGQGENYGYTF
TRBJ1-3,TRBV4-1,NA,TRBD1,TGCGCCAGCAGCCTCAGGGGGACCTCTGGAAACACCATATATTTT,CASSLRGTSGNTIYF
TRBJ2-7,TRBV23-1,NA,TRBD2,TGCGCCAGCAGTTCCCTAGCGGGGGGCCGCTACGAGCAGTACTTC,CASSSLAGGRYEQYF
TRBJ2-3,TRBV7-9,NA,NA,TGTTCCAGCAGCTTAGATCATGCTCGTTTGTATGAGACGCAGTATTTT,CSSSLDHARLYETQYF
TRBJ2-2,TRBV5-6,NA,NA,TGTGCCAGCAGCTTGGTTCAGGCAGCGGAGATCGGGGAGCTGTTTTTT,CASSLVQAAEIGELFF
TRBJ1-5,TRBV27,NA,NA,TGTGCCAGCAGTGGCCATAATCAGCCCCAGCATTTT,CASSGHNQPQHF
TRBJ2-3,TRBV5-4,NA,TRBD2,TGTGCCAGCAGCCCCGGCGGGCTAGCGGGAGAGGCAGATACGCAGTATTTT,CASSPGGLAGEADTQYF
TRBJ1-1,TRBV9,NA,NA,TGTGCCAGCAGCCCAAGGAACACAGGGAACACTGAAGCTTTCTTT,CASSPRNTGNTEAFF
TRBJ2-7,TRBV6-5,once,TRBD2,TGTGCCAGCAGAACCGGGACTAGCGGTACCCACGAGCAGTACTTC,CASRTGTSGTHEQYF
TRBJ1-3,TRBV28,NA,TRBD1,TGTGCCAGCATTAGGACAGGGGCTGGAAACACCATATATTTT,CASIRTGAGNTIYF
TRBJ2-7,TRBV30,NA,NA,TGTGCCTGGAGCCCCTTCCACGAGCAGTACTTC,CAWSPFHEQYF
TRBJ1-2,TRBV19,NA,TRBD1,TGTGCCAGTAGTCCTGGGACAGTAAACTATGGCTACACCTTC,CASSPGTVNYGYTF
TRBJ1-2,TRBV19,NA,NA,TGTGCCAGTAGCTCCCCACCCCAGGGGAACTATGGCTACACCTTC,CASSSPPQGNYGYTF
TRBJ2-2,TRBV28,NA,NA,TGTGCCAGCAGTTTGGCCGATACGAACACCGGGGAGCTGTTTTTT,CASSLADTNTGELFF
TRBJ2-3,TRBV5-1,once,NA,TGCGCCAGCAGCTCAGAGGCGGGCACAGATACGCAGTATTTT,CASSSEAGTDTQYF
TRBJ1-2,TRBV7-2,once,TRBD1,TGTGCCAGCAGCTTAGCTGGGACAGGGGGCTTTAACTATGGCTACACCTTC,CASSLAGTGGFNYGYTF
TRBJ2-1,TRBV2,NA,NA,TGTGCCAGCAGGGGCCCTAAGGGCGGGAATGAGCAGTTCTTC,CASRGPKGGNEQFF
TRBJ1-1,TRBV9,NA,NA,TGTGCCAGCAGCGTAGGCAGGTTGAACACTGAAGCTTTCTTT,CASSVGRLNTEAFF
TRBJ1-1,TRBV7-2,NA,NA,TGTGCCAGCAGCTACATTAACACTGAAGCTTTCTTT,CASSYINTEAFF
TRBJ2-7,TRBV18,NA,NA,TGTGCCAGCTCACCTCCTAGCTCCTACGAGCAGTACTTC,CASSPPSSYEQYF
TRBJ1-1,TRBV4-1,NA,NA,TGCGCCAGCAGCTCTATGGGGCAGCAGAACACTGAAGCTTTCTTT,CASSSMGQQNTEAFF
TRBJ2-6,TRBV6-1,NA,NA,TGTGCCAGCAGTGAATTCGGGAGCTCTGGGGCCAACGTCCTGACTTTC,CASSEFGSSGANVLTF
TRBJ1-2,TRBV25-1,NA,TRBD1,TGTGCCAGCAGTACGGGGACAGGGGGAGGTTATGGCTACACCTTC,CASSTGTGGGYGYTF
TRBJ2-3,TRBV5-1,NA,NA,TGCGCCAGCAGTTCTACTACCGGGGGTAGCACAGATACGCAGTATTTT,CASSSTTGGSTDTQYF
TRBJ2-7,TRBV15,NA,TRBD1,TGTGCCACCAGCGGCCGGGACAGCCCCTACGAGCAGTACTTC,CATSGRDSPYEQYF
TRBJ2-3,TRBV6-1,NA,TRBD1,TGTGCCAGCAGTGGATCACAGGGGACAGATACGCAGTATTTT,CASSGSQGTDTQYF
TRBJ2-1,TRBV11-2,NA,TRBD2,TGTGCCAGCAGCCGAACTAGCGGCTACAATGAGCAGTTCTTC,CASSRTSGYNEQFF
TRBJ2-7,TRBV4-2,NA,TRBD2,TGTGCCAGCAGCCAGGACGGGACTAGCTTGTTCTACGAGCAGTACTTC,CASSQDGTSLFYEQYF
TRBJ2-5,TRBV2,NA,NA,TGTGCCAGCAGTGTGTTCCGGGAGCAAGAGACCCAGTACTTC,CASSVFREQETQYF
TRBJ1-1,TRBV7-2,NA,NA,TGTGCCAGCAGTCTTTGGGGGGTAGGCACTGAAGCTTTCTTT,CASSLWGVGTEAFF